Listed here are 19 T cell receptor beta chains from one sample, sequenced in a study of T cell clonality in common variable immunodeficiency (dated by TCRdb to about 2015). Receptor libraries were prepared by the immunoSEQ multiplex PCR assay. TCRdb limited this immuneACCESS table to in-frame rearrangements with V and J called. A share of clones is missing; checked studies link under half to unresolved V genes, and the rest is unexplained. This sample was tabulated with some 45,000 clones, among which there are no singletons. The top ten constitute approximately 5.9% of the sample. The sequencing sample was made of peripheral blood mononuclear cells. Receptors originate from a person aged 18 to 75 in good health.

This clone has a count of ten or more. The read comes to an end 3 residues before the CDR3 does, leaving the germline J gene to fill in the end. The chain uses TRBV14 and TRBJ1-2; the match to TRBD1 covers 9 bases. With 4 bases clipped from V and 4 bases from J, the junction kept 4 bases outside the gene matches. Germline V lookup: CDR1 SGHDN, CDR2 FVKESK. There are 14 residues in the CDR3. Incomplete CDR3 DNA: TGTGCCAGCAGCCGGCGGGACAGGGCCTATGGC. The encoded protein is CASSRRDRAYG. From start to end, the CDR3 is CASSRRDRAYGYTF.

This clone was picked up many times. The CDR3 extends 3 residues past the end of the read, so its final part is completed from the germline J gene. The rearrangement uses TRBV14 and TRBJ2-7; TRBD1 might be the D (5 bases). Germline V gives CDR1 SGHDN, CDR2 FVKESK. V shed 1 base and J shed 4 bases, with 5 bases lying between them. The CDR3 has 12 residues. The CDR3 loop reads CASSQGTYEQYF. The DNA read from the CDR3 is TGTGCCAGCAGCCAAGGGACATACGAG.

This clone was observed at least ten times. Read data end 3 residues before the CDR3 end; the end is taken from the germline J gene. The chain combines TRBV2 with TRBJ2-2, with a tentative D call TRBD2 (7 bases). The CDR3 runs 14 residues. CDR1 is SNHLY, CDR2 FYNNEI, per germline. V was cut by 3 bases and J by 6 bases, with 11 bases left in between. The covered CDR3 bases are TGTGCCAGCAGTGATTCGGGGGGCCCCGGGGAG. This encodes CASSDSGGPGE. The full CDR3 protein reads CASSDSGGPGELFF.

This clone was detected ten times or more. The read ends 3 residues before the CDR3 terminus; that terminus is restored from the germline J gene. This chain uses TRBV3-1 (or the pseudogene TRBV3-2) with TRBJ2-2, with D uncertain. The V end was cut by 4 bases, the J end by 6 bases, with 9 bases between. The germline V gene encodes CDR1 LGHDT and CDR2 YNNKEL (reference sequence). The CDR3 sequence is 13 residues long. CDR3 amino acids: CASSPSSAGELFF. The part of the CDR3 DNA that was read is TGTGCCAGCAGCCCGTCGTCGGCCGGGGAG.

This clone was found many times. The junction departs from germline at one end; a sequencing error may be responsible. Incomplete CDR3 DNA: TGTGCCAGCAGCCCGACGACAGGCACGGATACG. It yields the protein CASSPTTGTDT. The CDR3 in its entirety is CASSPTTGTDTQYF. The chain combines TRBV5-4 with TRBJ2-3; TRBD1 is a possible D gene (6 bases). The read halts 3 residues ahead of the CDR3 end, with the missing end drawn from the germline J gene. There are 14 residues in the CDR3. Germline loops: CDR1 SGHNT, CDR2 YYREEE (reference sequence). Drawing the rest from reference TRBV5-4 and TRBJ2-3, the complete variable domain is ETGVTQSPTHLIKTRGQQVTLRCSSQSGHNTVSWYQQALGQGPQFIFQYYREEENGRGNFPPRFSGLQFPNYSSELNVNALELDDSALYLCASSPTTGTDTQYFGPGTRLTVL.

This clone was found many times. The read halts 3 residues ahead of the CDR3 end, with the missing end drawn from the germline J gene. The chain combines TRBV10-3 with TRBJ1-2, with D perhaps matching TRBD1 (5 bases). V shed 0 bases and J shed 6 bases, with 8 bases lying between them. CDR1 is ENHRY, CDR2 SYGVKD, per germline. The CDR3 consists of 13 residues. The CDR3 loop reads CAISESKGDGYTF. CDR3 DNA (partial): TGTGCCATCAGTGAGTCGAAAGGGGATGGC.

The table lists this clone with many counts. The CDR3 extends 3 residues past the end of the read, so its final part is completed from the germline J gene. The V and J genes are TRBV5-1 and TRBJ2-3; tentatively, D is TRBD2 (5 bases). Germline-derived CDR1 and CDR2 are SGHRS and YFSETQ. The CDR3 is 15 residues long. V lost 5 bases to trimming and J lost 2 bases, with 15 bases between them. CDR3 region: CASRRSVQHTDTQYF. The covered CDR3 bases are TGCGCCAGCAGACGTAGCGTGCAACACACAGATACG.

This clone was counted many times. The read finishes 3 residues shy of the CDR3 end, and the germline J gene is used to complete it. J is TRBJ2-7 and V is TRBV20-1; 7 bases line up with TRBD1. The CDR3 sequence is 14 residues long. In germline, CDR1 is DFQATT, CDR2 SNEGSKA (reference sequence). Trimming cost V 2 bases and J 5 bases; bases outside gene matches: 9. The CDR3 spells CSARILDRAHEQYF. Incomplete CDR3 DNA: TGCAGTGCTAGAATCCTCGACAGGGCCCACGAG.

There are many counts of this clone. Coverage ceases 3 residues before the CDR3 finishes, and the germline J gene fills in the end. The chain is built from TRBV20-1 and TRBJ2-1; 14 bases map to TRBD2. The CDR3 is 18 residues long. Germline values: CDR1 DFQATT, CDR2 SNEGSKA (reference sequence). With 0 bases clipped from V and 3 bases from J, the junction kept 7 bases outside the gene matches. The CDR3 bases that were read are TGCAGTGCTAGAGACCGACTAGCGGGGGGGTTTTTCTACAATGAG. Protein product: CSARDRLAGGFFYNE. From start to end, the CDR3 is CSARDRLAGGFFYNEQFF.

This clone was recorded many times. The read ends 3 residues early relative to the CDR3; the germline J gene fills the gap. The rearrangement links TRBV10-3 to TRBJ2-3; 8 bases agree with TRBD2. The junction had 2 bases not matched to a gene; V was cut back by 6 bases and J by 0 bases. The CDR3 has 14 amino acids. From germline, CDR1 is ENHRY and CDR2 SYGVKD. The part of the CDR3 DNA that was read is TGTGCCATCAGCATAGCGGGGAGCACAGATACG. This translates into CAISIAGSTDT. The entire CDR3 is CAISIAGSTDTQYF.

In this sample, this clone turned up many times. Read data end 3 residues before the CDR3 end; the end is taken from the germline J gene. The rearrangement joins TRBV19 to TRBJ1-2, with no clear D. The V gene lost 3 bases and the J gene lost 4 bases, with 9 bases spanning the gap. The germline V gene has CDR1 LNHDA and CDR2 SQIVND (reference sequence). The CDR3 sequence is 13 residues long. The sequenced CDR3 bases are TGTGCCAGTAGTATGGCAGAGTTCTATGGC. Protein sequence: CASSMAEFYG. The CDR3 in full is CASSMAEFYGYTF.

This clone is medium-sized (0.01 to 0.1%). Read sequence stops 3 residues before the CDR3 end, and the germline J gene provides the missing end. The V call is TRBV12-3 or TRBV12-4, the J call TRBJ2-5; 8 bases are shared with TRBD2. This CDR3 has 13 amino acids. The V segment lost 4 bases and the J segment 4 bases; nucleotides outside the gene matches: 2. The sequenced part of the CDR3 DNA is TGTGCCAGCAGTTCGGGGGGGCCAGAGACC. It encodes CASSSGGPET. The full CDR3 sequence reads CASSSGGPETQYF.

With respect to this clone: Mismatch with germline at one junction end may stem from a read error. The CDR3 goes on 3 residues after the read ends, and that part is filled in from the germline J gene. The same CDR3 also results from other DNA sequences found in this sample. The rearrangement uses TRBV5-1 and TRBJ1-3; TRBD1 matches 10 bases. The CDR3 covers 19 residues. Looked up from germline, CDR1 is SGHRS and CDR2 is YFSETQ. The DNA read from the CDR3 is TGCGCCAGCAGCTTGCCCTCATACCGGGACAGGGGCTCTGGAAACACA. Translated: CASSLPSYRDRGSGNT. The whole CDR3 region reads CASSLPSYRDRGSGNTIYF.

Many counts were recorded for this clone. The read finishes 3 residues shy of the CDR3 end, and the germline J gene is used to complete it. The chain joins TRBV11-2 to TRBJ2-7; 9 bases match TRBD1. The germline V gene has CDR1 SGHAT and CDR2 FQNNGV. The CDR3 contains 14 residues. J was trimmed by 4 bases and V by 3 bases; bases with no gene match: 4. CDR3 sequence: CASSFGTGRYEQYF. CDR3 bases read: TGTGCCAGCAGCTTCGGGACAGGGAGATACGAG.

This clone was observed at least ten times. The sequenced CDR3 bases are TGTGCCAGCAGTCGGACAGAAACAGGTAGCAATCAGCCC. Translation gives CASSRTETGSNQP. The CDR3 in its entirety is CASSRTETGSNQPQHF. The genes are TRBV2 and TRBJ1-5; TRBD1 is a possible D gene (6 bases). The CDR3 end lies 3 residues beyond the end of the read and is filled in from the germline J gene. Trimming removed 5 bases from V and 0 bases from J, with 14 bases in between. Looked up from germline, CDR1 is SNHLY and CDR2 is FYNNEI. The CDR3 is made up of 16 amino acids. The variable domain in full, completed from reference TRBV2 and TRBJ1-5, reads EPEVTQTPSHQVTQMGQEVILRCVPISNHLYFYWYRQILGQKVEFLVSFYNNEISEKSEIFDDQFSVERPDGSNFTLKIRSTKLEDSAMYFCASSRTETGSNQPQHFGDGTRLSIL.

This clone appeared many times. The CDR3 end falls 3 residues outside the read, so it is completed with the germline J gene. The V gene is TRBV7-9, the J gene TRBJ1-1; no clear D. V lost 1 base and J 6 bases, leaving 15 bases between the germline ends. CDR1 and CDR2 (germline): SEHNR, FQNEAQ (reference sequence). The CDR3 loop spans 15 amino acids. The CDR3 is CASSLGHPPGAEAFF. CDR3 DNA (partial): TGTGCCAGCAGCTTAGGACATCCACCCGGGGCTGAA.

At least ten counts were recorded for this clone. The read ends 3 residues early relative to the CDR3; the germline J gene fills the gap. This chain links TRBV6-2 or TRBV6-3 with TRBJ2-5; 12 bases match TRBD2. The junction had 10 bases not matched to a gene; V was cut back by 6 bases and J by 5 bases. The CDR3 loop spans 16 amino acids. CDR1 and CDR2 from the germline V gene are MNHEY and SVGEGT. The CDR3 here is CASRPGLAGSGETQYF. The sequenced part of the CDR3 DNA is TGTGCCAGCAGGCCGGGACTAGCGGGCTCAGGGGAGACC.

This clone was seen at least ten times. The read ends 3 residues shy of where the CDR3 ends; the end is completed using the germline J gene. This chain connects TRBV4-1 to TRBJ1-2, with D tentatively TRBD1 (5 bases). The CDR3 sequence is 13 residues long. The V and J ends lost 3 bases and 4 bases respectively, with 9 bases between them. The V gene's germline CDR1 is MGHRA and CDR2 YSYEKL. CDR3 sequence: CASSQTGGYGYTF. The DNA read from the CDR3 is TGCGCCAGCAGCCAGACCGGGGGCTATGGC.

The table lists this clone with many counts. The missing CDR3 end, 3 residues past where the read stops, is filled in from the germline J gene. This chain uses TRBV6-2 or TRBV6-3 with TRBJ2-5, with TRBD1 matching over 11 bases. V was clipped by 7 bases and J by 2 bases; unmatched bases: 6. Germline V gives CDR1 MNHEY, CDR2 SVGEGT. The CDR3 is made up of 15 amino acids. The CDR3 spells CASTGQGAEQETQYF. The CDR3 DNA, read in part, is TGTGCCAGCACCGGACAGGGGGCCGAACAAGAGACC.